Following are 13 T cell receptor beta chains from one sample sequenced in a study of T cell repertoires in cytomegalovirus infection (dated by TCRdb to between 2019 and 2020). Sample treatment or condition, as interpreted from the label and publication: in vitro stimulation with specific CMV peptide epitopes to enrich CMV-specific T cells. Sequencing instrument: Illumina HiSeq 1500. Using fastp at Q25 and MiXCR, TCRdb reprocessed the public reads and kept productive beta chains. Rows are unified per CDR3 protein, each entry keeping the most common DNA and genes. The sample records 830,000 or so distinct CDR3 sequences, less than 35% of which are singletons. The ten most abundant clones make up 9.5% to 15% of the sample. These receptors have no known antigen. Sequencing used cultured CD8+ T cells from PBMCs, obtained from culture after CMV antigen stimulation. Receptor source: a human donor in good health (CMV status not recorded). Some clones in this sample may be carry-over from other donors' samples.

There are a few counts of this clonotype. The chain uses TRBV2 and TRBJ2-7, with a tentative D call TRBD2 (6 bases). The CDR3 has 14 residues. Trimming shortened V by 6 bases and J by 5 bases, and 17 bases separated the two germline ends. CDR1 is SNHLY and CDR2 is FYNNEI in the germline V gene. CDR3 loop: CASRMGTGGHEQYV. The CDR3 nucleotides read TGTGCCAGCAGGATGGGGACTGGGGGACACGAGCAGTACGTC.

This chain uses TRBV20-1 with TRBJ2-7; D is unclear. The germline V gene encodes CDR1 DFQATT and CDR2 SNEGSKA (reference sequence). Trimming left V 6 bases short and J 1 base short, with 13 bases between. CDR3 length equals 13 residues. CDR3 in DNA: TGCAGTGCCCTCGGTCCAACGTCCTACGAGCAGTACTTC. Encoded protein: CSALGPTSYEQYF.

The rearrangement links TRBV4-1 to TRBJ2-5; D might be TRBD1 or TRBD2, each matching 6 bases. CDR1 and CDR2 from the germline V gene are MGHRA and YSYEKL. CDR3 length equals 15 residues. The V and J ends lost 0 bases and 5 bases respectively, with 13 bases between them. The CDR3 here is CASSQDWGALETQYF. Here the CDR3 DNA reads TGCGCCAGCAGCCAAGATTGGGGGGCCCTGGAGACCCAGTACTTC.

This clonotype was seen many times. The V and J genes are TRBV12-3 or TRBV12-4 and TRBJ1-4; unclear D gene. The CDR3 length is 17 residues. V was trimmed by 2 bases and J by 0 bases, leaving 13 bases between them. DNA of the CDR3: TGTGCCAGCAGTTTACGGCCTTGGGTAGCAACTAATGAAAAACTGTTTTTT. This codes for CASSLRPWVATNEKLFF.

This clonotype was seen more than once but under ten times. J is TRBJ2-6 and V is TRBV19; D might be TRBD2 (5 bases). V was cut by 3 bases and J by 0 bases, with 15 bases left in between. This CDR3 has 18 residues. Looked up from germline, CDR1 is LNHDA and CDR2 is SQIVND (reference sequence). CDR3 DNA sequence: TGTGCCAGTAGTATTGGGAGTGTTATCCCCTCTGGGGCCAACGTCCTGACTTTC. This gives the protein CASSIGSVIPSGANVLTF. Full variable domain (rest looked up from reference TRBV19 and TRBJ2-6): DGGITQSPKYLFRKEGQNVTLSCEQNLNHDAMYWYRQDPGQGLRLIYYSQIVNDFQKGDIAEGYSVSREKKESFPLTVTSAQKNPTAFYLCASSIGSVIPSGANVLTFGAGSRLTVL.

The table lists this clonotype with a few counts. V is TRBV7-6 and J is TRBJ2-1; TRBD1 agrees at 9 bases. V was pared by 5 bases and J by 6 bases, with 8 bases of the junction left unmatched. The germline V gene encodes CDR1 SGHVS and CDR2 FNYEAQ. The CDR3 is 15 amino acids. CDR3 amino acids: CASSPGTGRGNEQFF. The CDR3 nucleotides read TGTGCCAGCAGCCCCGGGACAGGGAGGGGCAATGAGCAGTTCTTC.

This sequence joins TRBV15 and TRBJ1-1; 7 bases fit TRBD1. Per the germline V gene, CDR1 is LNHNV and CDR2 is YYDKDF (reference sequence). The ends lost 7 bases at V and 1 base at J; junction bases unmatched: 6. CDR3 size: 14 residues. DNA for the CDR3: TGTGCCACCATCGGCAGACAGGGGAACACTGAAGCTTTCTTT. Its translation is CATIGRQGNTEAFF.

This clonotype has ten or more counts. This chain links TRBV7-8 with TRBJ1-4, with TRBD1 as a possible D gene (6 bases). Germline CDR1 is SGHVS and CDR2 is FQNEAQ. The CDR3 runs 16 residues. V shed 3 bases and J shed 3 bases, with 14 bases lying between them. The CDR3 here is CASSLSWGLPNEKLFF. CDR3 bases: TGTGCCAGCAGCTTGAGCTGGGGGCTTCCTAATGAAAAACTGTTTTTT.

The table lists this clonotype with many counts. This chain links TRBV7-6 with TRBJ2-1; D is unclear. V gave up 3 bases and J gave up 2 bases, with 11 bases separating them. Per the germline V gene, CDR1 is SGHVS and CDR2 is FNYEAQ. The CDR3 runs to 15 residues. The CDR3 sequence: CASSFGRAPYNEQFF. For the CDR3, the DNA is TGTGCCAGCAGCTTCGGACGGGCCCCCTACAATGAGCAGTTCTTC.

This clonotype was seen more than once but under ten times. The CDR3 here is CASRSGTGGPNEKLFF. CDR3 sequence (DNA): TGTGCCAGCAGGTCCGGGACAGGGGGCCCGAATGAAAAACTGTTTTTT. The V call is TRBV7-9, the J call TRBJ1-4; 12 nucleotides line up with TRBD1. Trimming at V came to 6 bases and at J to 5 bases, leaving 7 bases not matched to a gene. Germline lookup yields CDR1 SEHNR and CDR2 FQNEAQ (reference sequence). This CDR3 region has 16 residues.

This clonotype has a handful of counts. The chain carries TRBV18 and TRBJ2-7; the D gene is possibly TRBD2 (6 bases). From germline, CDR1 is KGHSH and CDR2 LQKENI. CDR3 length: 14 residues. Trimming left V 0 bases short and J 9 bases short, with 15 bases between. The CDR3 protein is CASSPPGGRLTQYF. In nucleotides, the CDR3 is TGTGCCAGCTCACCACCGGGAGGCCGGCTCACGCAGTACTTC. Full variable domain (remainder filled in from reference TRBV18 and TRBJ2-7): NAGVMQNPRHLVRRRGQEARLRCSPMKGHSHVYWYRQLPEEGLKFMVYLQKENIIDESGMPKERFSAEFPKEGPSILRIQQVVRGDSAAYFCASSPPGGRLTQYFGPGTRLTVT.

V usage is TRBV10-2 and J usage is TRBJ2-7, with TRBD1 identical over 7 bases. Trimming removed 6 bases from V and 0 bases from J; junction bases left unmatched: 14. Looked up from germline, CDR1 is WSHSY and CDR2 is SAAADI. The CDR3 spans 17 residues. Here the CDR3 DNA reads TGCGCCAGCAGGGGTTATATACGGGACAGCAACTCCTACGAGCAGTACTTC. It encodes CASRGYIRDSNSYEQYF.

The count of this clonotype is one. The rearrangement links TRBV6-2 or TRBV6-3 to TRBJ2-7; possible D gene TRBD1, 6 bases. Germline CDR1 MNHEY, CDR2 SVGEGT. The CDR3 runs to 16 residues. Trimming pared 4 bases from V and 3 bases from J, leaving 19 bases between. The CDR3 DNA reads TGTGCCAGCAGTTTTTACCCTGGTACAGGGAGCTACGAGCAGTACGTC. Its protein is CASSFYPGTGSYEQYV.